This TCR beta chain was recorded in a study of control samples from healthy donors and cancer patients (dated by TCRdb to about 2020). Libraries were constructed by the immunoSEQ multiplex PCR assay. TCRdb retrieved this table from immuneACCESS and kept in-frame rearrangements only. Not all clones are present; in checked studies, unresolved V genes account for under half, and no reason is known for the remainder. This sample lists about 130,000 clones; more than 75% were detected once. The ten top clones hold roughly 1.9% of the sample. With regard to this clone: Its specific antigen is unknown. The input lacks base qualities; no much larger clone sits a single base away.

The V end loses 5 bases and the J end loses 0 bases, and a stretch of 8 bases separates them. The CDR1 and CDR2 encoded by the germline V gene are SGDLS and YYNGEE. The CDR3 holds 13 amino acids from the cysteine to the phenylalanine. Here the CDR3 DNA is all that survives: 39 bases in frame from base 1. The chain couples TRBV9 to TRBJ1-1, with no D gene named confidently. The source of this sequence is a man between 18 and 29 years old in good health. Sequenced material: blood. The nucleotide sequence is TGTGCCAGCAGTGCCGCTATGAACACTGAAGCTTTCTTT. Its protein is CASSAAMNTEAFF.